The 27 T cell receptor beta chains below were found in one sample sequenced in a study of shared clonotypes between healthy human individuals. The repertoire was sequenced with immunoSEQ multiplex PCR; TCRdb's copy has only in-frame clones and lacks some. The sample carries 2 million to 2.5 million clones, approximately 96% recorded once. Sequenced material: naive CD4+ T cells sorted from blood. Subset specified: CD45RA+ positively selected. The receptor source for this set is a man aged 18 to 29 in good health.

The CDR3 DNA reads TGTGCCAGCAGCTTAGCACAGATTGAAGCTTTCTTT. As protein: CASSLAQIEAFF. This chain joins TRBV7-2 and TRBJ1-1; no clear D gene. V lost 0 bases to trimming and J lost 7 bases, with 6 bases between them. The germline gives CDR1 SGHTA, CDR2 FQGNSA. This CDR3 is 12 amino acids long.

The V call is TRBV28, the J call TRBJ2-3; D is unresolved. The germline V and J ends were trimmed by 7 bases and 2 bases, with 7 bases remaining between them. In germline, CDR1 is MDHEN, CDR2 SYDVKM. The CDR3 has 12 amino acids. The chain's CDR3 is CASNLNTDTQYF. The CDR3 DNA follows: TGTGCCAGCAACTTGAACACAGATACGCAGTATTTT.

CDR3 protein: CASSEDRKNPYEQYF. DNA for the CDR3: TGTGCCAGCAGTGAAGACAGAAAAAATCCCTACGAGCAGTACTTC. The chain joins TRBV25-1 to TRBJ2-7; a weak D match, TRBD1 (5 bases). CDR3 length equals 15 residues. V shed 2 bases and J shed 2 bases, with 13 bases lying between them. Germline assignment: CDR1 MGHDK and CDR2 SYGVNS.

The J gene is TRBJ2-5, the V gene TRBV15; a weak D match, TRBD1 (6 bases). CDR1 and CDR2 from the germline V gene are LNHNV and YYDKDF (reference sequence). Trimming took off 0 bases at V and 4 bases at J, with 9 bases between the two ends. The CDR3 runs 14 residues. CDR3 in DNA: TGTGCCACCAGCAGAGATTGGGGGCTAGAGACCCAGTACTTC. This codes for CATSRDWGLETQYF.

Details on this clone: Other DNA sequences in the same sample also yield this CDR3. V is TRBV11-2 and J is TRBJ1-4, with D tentatively TRBD1 (5 bases). The CDR3 is made up of 15 amino acids. CDR1 and CDR2 (germline): SGHAT, FQNNGV. Trimming stripped 1 base from V and 2 bases from J, with 8 bases between. The CDR3 protein is CASSLGQTTNEKLFF. As DNA, the CDR3 is TGTGCCAGCAGCTTAGGACAGACGACTAATGAAAAACTGTTTTTT.

Points on this clone: One end of the junction does not line up with germline, which may come from a read error. This sequence joins TRBV19 and TRBJ1-1, with D perhaps TRBD1 (6 bases). The CDR3 extends over 12 amino acids. Germline CDR1 reads LNHDA; CDR2 reads SQIVND (reference sequence). For the CDR3, the DNA is TGTGCCAGTAGTTTCACAGGGACTGGAGCTTTCTTT. Protein: CASSFTGTGAFF.

V gene TRBV7-8 combines with J gene TRBJ1-4; 9 positions match TRBD1. J gave up 8 bases and V 1 base, and 5 bases lay outside the gene matches. The CDR3 length is 15 residues. Germline V gene sequence: CDR1 SGHVS, CDR2 FQNEAQ. The CDR3 sequence is CASSLEGQGNEKLFF. DNA of the CDR3: TGTGCCAGCAGCTTAGAGGGACAGGGAAACGAAAAACTGTTTTTT. The full variable domain, rest sourced from reference TRBV7-8 and TRBJ1-4, is GAGVSQSPRYKVAKRGQDVALRCDPISGHVSLFWYQQALGQGPEFLTYFQNEAQLDKSGLPSDRFFAERPEGSVSTLKIQRTQQEDSAVYLCASSLEGQGNEKLFFGSGTQLSVL.

Remarks on this clone: The sample has other DNA sequences that encode this CDR3 too. CDR3 sequence (DNA): TGTGCCAGCTCACCAGGGGTAGCGGGAACGACAGATACGCAGTATTTT. This encodes CASSPGVAGTTDTQYF. The J gene is TRBJ2-3, the V gene TRBV18; 8 nucleotides align to TRBD2. This CDR3 has 16 residues. The trim removed 2 bases at V and 3 bases at J, leaving 7 bases unmatched. Germline values: CDR1 KGHSH, CDR2 LQKENI.

A remark on this clone: The identical CDR3 is also encoded by other nucleotide sequences in the sample. V gene TRBV18 combines with J gene TRBJ2-1; 8 bases agree with TRBD2. This CDR3 spans 15 amino acids. The V and J ends lost 3 bases and 4 bases, in that order; junction bases with no gene match: 5. Germline assignment: CDR1 KGHSH and CDR2 LQKENI. The CDR3 loop reads CASSPQRESYNEQFF. For the CDR3, the DNA is TGTGCCAGCTCACCCCAGCGGGAGTCGTACAATGAGCAGTTCTTC.

The chain is built from TRBV10-2 and TRBJ1-2; the D gene is possibly TRBD1 (6 bases). This CDR3 is built from 13 residues. The V gene's germline CDR1 is WSHSY and CDR2 SAAADI. The V and J ends lost 5 bases and 4 bases respectively, with 11 bases between them. For the CDR3, the DNA is TGCGCCAGCAGTCCACAGGGTGGCTATGGCTACACCTTC. Translating gives CASSPQGGYGYTF.

The chain combines TRBV5-6 with TRBJ1-1; a possible D gene is TRBD1 (5 bases). V lost 1 base, J lost 1 base, and 8 bases lay in between. Per germline, CDR1 SGHDT and CDR2 YYEEEE. The CDR3 length is 14 residues. The CDR3 reads CASSLRGRNTEAFF. The DNA for the CDR3 is TGTGCCAGCAGCTTGCGGGGGAGGAACACTGAAGCTTTCTTT.

The chain uses TRBV5-4 and TRBJ2-3; a possible D gene is TRBD2 (6 bases). In germline, CDR1 is SGHNT, CDR2 YYREEE (reference sequence). The ends were cut back, 1 base at V and 5 bases at J, with 17 bases in the middle. This CDR3 is 16 amino acids long. This CDR3 reads CASSLRAGKVVDTQYF. CDR3 sequence (DNA): TGTGCCAGCAGCTTGCGGGCGGGGAAGGTAGTAGATACGCAGTATTTT.

V gene TRBV30 combines with J gene TRBJ2-2, with TRBD2 identical over 14 bases. This CDR3 has 19 residues. CDR1 is GTSNPN, CDR2 SVGIG, per germline (reference sequence). Trimming took 0 bases from V and 3 from J; bases not matched to a gene: 9. CDR3: CAWSVFRTSGRSDTGELFF. The CDR3 DNA reads TGTGCCTGGAGTGTATTTAGGACTAGCGGGAGGAGCGACACCGGGGAGCTGTTTTTT. Filled out from reference TRBV30 and TRBJ2-2, the complete variable domain reads SQTIHQWPATLVQPVGSPLSLECTVEGTSNPNLYWYRQAAGRGLQLLFYSVGIGQISSEVPQNLSASRPQDRQFILSSKKLLLSDSGFYLCAWSVFRTSGRSDTGELFFGEGSRLTVL.

The rearrangement uses TRBV2 and TRBJ2-5; D is unclear. Trimming took 4 bases from V and 4 from J, leaving 10 bases between them. Per the germline V gene, CDR1 is SNHLY and CDR2 is FYNNEI. The CDR3 is 13 residues long. The CDR3 protein is CASSVLESETQYF. CDR3 bases: TGTGCCAGCAGTGTTCTAGAATCAGAGACCCAGTACTTC.

This rearrangement joins TRBV19 to TRBJ2-1, with 11 bases lining up with TRBD2. The CDR3 covers 17 residues. CDR1 is LNHDA, CDR2 SQIVND, per germline (reference sequence). Trimming removed 6 bases from V and 1 base from J; junction bases left unmatched: 8. The CDR3 DNA reads TGTGCCAGTAGGTCCGGGACTAGCGGAAAGTCCTACAATGAGCAGTTCTTC. Its protein is CASRSGTSGKSYNEQFF.

V usage is TRBV27 and J usage is TRBJ2-7, with D perhaps assigned TRBD1 or TRBD2 (5 bases each). Germline V gene data show CDR1 as MNHEY and CDR2 as SMNVEV (reference sequence). The CDR3 has 15 amino acids. V dropped 8 bases and J dropped 4 bases, with 21 bases sitting between them. The chain's CDR3 is CASPIQGPFHYEQYF. CDR3 DNA sequence: TGTGCCAGCCCAATTCAGGGACCGTTTCATTACGAGCAGTACTTC.

The V and J genes are TRBV28 and TRBJ2-7; D remains ambiguous. Germline V CDR1 and CDR2: MDHEN, SYDVKM. This CDR3 region has 13 residues. The V gene lost 3 bases and the J gene lost 3 bases, with 9 bases spanning the gap. The CDR3 coding sequence is TGTGCCAGCAGTTTTGGACGGAACTACGAGCAGTACTTC. Its protein is CASSFGRNYEQYF.

A word on this clone: The sample carries other DNA sequences with the same CDR3. The J gene is TRBJ2-2, the V gene TRBV11-3; D gene unclear. Germline CDR1 SGHNT, CDR2 YENEEA. The CDR3 extends over 12 amino acids. V dropped 1 base and J dropped 6 bases, with 3 bases sitting between them. Written as DNA, the CDR3 is TGTGCCAGCAGCTTAGGTGCCGGGGAGCTGTTTTTT. The encoded protein is CASSLGAGELFF. The full variable domain, rest sourced from reference TRBV11-3 and TRBJ2-2, is EAGVVQSPRYKIIEKKQPVAFWCNPISGHNTLYWYLQNLGQGPELLIRYENEEAVDDSQLPKDRFSAERLKGVDSTLKIQPAELGDSAVYLCASSLGAGELFFGEGSRLTVL.

The chain has TRBV6-5 and TRBJ1-2, with TRBD1 matching over 10 bases. V lost 6 bases to trimming and J lost 3 bases; unmatched junction nucleotides: 4. The CDR3 spans 14 residues. Germline CDR1 MNHEY, CDR2 SVGAGI. The CDR3 spells CASRRGQGDYGYTF. CDR3 bases: TGTGCCAGCAGACGAGGACAGGGGGACTATGGCTACACCTTC.

The chain carries TRBV9 and TRBJ1-6; no definite D call. With 2 bases removed from V and 9 bases from J, the gap between germline ends came to 15 bases. The CDR3 length is 15 residues. The V gene's germline CDR1 is SGDLS and CDR2 YYNGEE. The CDR3 loop reads CASSVNVAIGSPLHF. In DNA form, the CDR3 reads TGTGCCAGCAGCGTGAACGTGGCAATTGGTTCACCCCTCCACTTT.

About this clone itself: A read error may produce the germline difference seen at one junction end. This chain links TRBV7-7 with TRBJ2-3; D is unresolved. The CDR3 loop spans 13 amino acids. Per germline, CDR1 SSHAT and CDR2 FNYEAQ (reference sequence). This chain's CDR3 is CASSLDGWDTQYF. The CDR3 DNA sequence: TGTGCTAGCAGCTTAGATGGTTGGGATACGCAGTATTTT.

This sequence joins TRBV7-8 and TRBJ2-2; 8 bases are a match to TRBD1. This CDR3 is built from 16 residues. Germline V gene data show CDR1 as SGHVS and CDR2 as FQNEAQ. J lost 0 bases, V lost 5 bases, and 5 bases had no gene match. CDR3 nucleotide sequence: TGTGCCAGCAGCCAACAACAGGGGGCGAACACCGGGGAGCTGTTTTTT. Protein sequence: CASSQQQGANTGELFF. Combining the CDR3 with reference TRBV7-8 and TRBJ2-2 gives the whole variable domain GAGVSQSPRYKVAKRGQDVALRCDPISGHVSLFWYQQALGQGPEFLTYFQNEAQLDKSGLPSDRFFAERPEGSVSTLKIQRTQQEDSAVYLCASSQQQGANTGELFFGEGSRLTVL.

CDR3: CASSSTGDAPQETQYF. For the CDR3, the DNA is TGTGCCAGCAGCTCCACAGGGGACGCCCCCCAAGAGACCCAGTACTTC. V and J are TRBV5-4 and TRBJ2-5; 7 bases are a match to TRBD1. Germline loops: CDR1 SGHNT, CDR2 YYREEE (reference sequence). This CDR3 is built from 16 residues. Losses at the gene ends were 3 bases for V and 1 base for J; bases not matched to a gene: 9.

The CDR3 DNA follows: TGTGCCAGCAGCTTGGACCTCCCCGCCCTTAATTCACCCCTCCACTTT. It specifies CASSLDLPALNSPLHF. The chain links TRBV5-4 to TRBJ1-6, with D unclear. Trimming pared 0 bases from V and 6 bases from J, leaving 13 bases between. The CDR3 is 16 amino acids. Germline values: CDR1 SGHNT, CDR2 YYREEE (reference sequence).

The genes are TRBV6-5 and TRBJ1-2, with D maybe TRBD1 (5 bases). Germline CDR1 MNHEY, CDR2 SVGAGI. The CDR3 covers 12 residues. V was pared by 7 bases and J by 8 bases, with 14 bases between. CDR3 nucleotide sequence: TGTGCCAGCACCGAGAGGGGCCGGGGCTACACCTTC. Residues: CASTERGRGYTF.

The V and J genes are TRBV6-5 and TRBJ1-1; 7 positions agree with TRBD1. Per germline, CDR1 MNHEY and CDR2 SVGAGI. The CDR3 totals 16 residues. V gave up 2 bases and J gave up 4 bases; unmatched junction bases: 10. For the CDR3, the DNA is TGTGCCAGCAGTTACGGGGACAGCTCTCAGAGCACTGAAGCTTTCTTT. Its protein product is CASSYGDSSQSTEAFF.

V is TRBV6-1 and J is TRBJ1-1; maybe TRBD1 (5 bases). V was cut by 8 bases and J by 3 bases, with 10 bases left in between. CDR1 is MNHNS and CDR2 is SASEGT in the germline V gene. The CDR3 consists of 12 residues. The CDR3 coding sequence is TGTGCCAGCGGCAGGGTCGACACTGAAGCTTTCTTT. Its protein is CASGRVDTEAFF.